A selection of T cell receptor beta chains follows, all from one sample in a study of T cells in Graves' hyperthyroidism and ophthalmopathy. TCRdb re-derived calls from the multiplex PCR reads in MiXCR, one entry per CDR3 protein. The repertoire consists of 200,000 or so distinct CDR3 sequences, with roughly a sixth occurring once and the leading ten covering around 52%. The specimen sequenced was blood. All receptors come from a woman aged 50 to 60 with Graves' hyperthyroidism. Each CDR3 is given with its conserved first and last residue. Fields, in order: clone size, J gene, D gene, V gene, CDR3 DNA, CDR3 protein. D genes are given only for firm matches. Size tells how often a clone was seen (once, few, many) or the class of an expanded clone, and some rows leave it out.

NA TRBJ1-2 TRBD1 TRBV6-2/TRBV6-3 TGTGCCAGCAGCAACCAGGGGGACTATGGCTACACCTTC CASSNQGDYGYTF
many TRBJ1-1 NA TRBV7-8 TGTGCCAGCAGCCAGGGGCCGGAAGCTTTCTTT CASSQGPEAFF
many TRBJ2-1 NA TRBV7-3 TGTGCCAGCAGCTTAATACCGAATGAGCAGTTCTTC CASSLIPNEQFF
NA TRBJ1-1 NA TRBV5-1 TGCGCCAGCAGCTTGGAGGCTGGTAGGTACACTGAAGCTTTCTTT CASSLEAGRYTEAFF
NA TRBJ2-1 NA TRBV14 TGTGCCAGCAGCCAAGATAGGGGTAGCATCATTCACAATGAGCAGTTCTTC CASSQDRGSIIHNEQFF
many TRBJ1-2 NA TRBV28 TGTGCCAGCAGTGATGAGTATGGCTACACCTTC CASSDEYGYTF
NA TRBJ1-3 TRBD1 TRBV11-2 TGTGCCAGCAGCTCCCTTACAGGGGCTGGAAACACCATATATTTT CASSSLTGAGNTIYF
few TRBJ2-7 TRBD2 TRBV12-3/TRBV12-4 TGTGCCAGCACCTTCGGGACTAGCGGATCCTACGAGCAGTACTTC CASTFGTSGSYEQYF
NA TRBJ2-1 TRBD2 TRBV19 TGTGCCAGTAGTGTCGGGACTAGCGGACACTACAATGAGCAGTTCTTC CASSVGTSGHYNEQFF
NA TRBJ2-2 NA TRBV2 TGTGCCACCTCCTCAGCCGGGGAGCTGTTTTTT CATSSAGELFF
many TRBJ1-1 NA TRBV12-3/TRBV12-4 TGTGCCAGCAGTTTAGCGGGGAACACTGAAGCTTTCTTT CASSLAGNTEAFF
many TRBJ2-5 TRBD2 TRBV5-1 TGCGCCAGCAGCTTGCTCACTAGCGGGAGTCCAGAGACCCAGTACTTC CASSLLTSGSPETQYF
NA TRBJ2-7 NA TRBV11-2 TGTGCCAGCAGCTTAGGGGCCCTTCGGACAAACTACGAGCAGTACTTC CASSLGALRTNYEQYF